A selection of T cell receptor beta chains follows, all from one sample in a study of blood T cell repertoires in COVID-19. Profiling relied on immunoSEQ multiplex PCR, and the TCRdb table lists in-frame clones only, not all of them. The profile shows about 81,000 clones, roughly 88% of them singletons. The sequenced material came from peripheral blood. The receptors were gathered from a woman older than 75 with acute or convalescent COVID-19. Both conserved end residues are part of each CDR3. A D gene is named only where the DNA matches it firmly. Clone size is not always given. Where it is, it says once, few, many or a class for expanded clones.

d_gene,v_gene,len,j_gene,abundance,CDR3nt,CDR3aa
-,TRBV6-5,13,TRBJ1-5,-,TGTGCCAGCATCCGGACAGCCAATCAGCCCCAGCATTTT,CASIRTANQPQHF
-,TRBV6-5,14,TRBJ1-2,-,TGTGCCAGCATAGTAGGGGAACCCTATGCTGGCTACACCTTC,CASIVGEPYAGYTF
-,TRBV6-5,13,TRBJ1-1,-,TGTGCCAGCAGTACTACAGGGTACACTGAAGCTTTCTTT,CASSTTGYTEAFF
-,TRBV6-2/TRBV6-3,13,TRBJ1-2,-,TGTGCCAGCAGTTACTCGAGTACGTATGGCTACACCTTC,CASSYSSTYGYTF
TRBD2,TRBV7-9,16,TRBJ2-1,-,TGTGCCAGCAGCTGGCCAACTAGCGGGGGGGACAATGAGCAGTTCTTC,CASSWPTSGGDNEQFF
TRBD1,TRBV2,15,TRBJ1-5,once,TGTGCCAGCAGTGATGGGAGCGGACAGGATCAGCCCCAGCATTTT,CASSDGSGQDQPQHF
-,TRBV29-1,13,TRBJ2-3,-,TGCAGCACTCGCCGGGGAAACACAGATACGCAGTATTTT,CSTRRGNTDTQYF
TRBD2,TRBV7-6,16,TRBJ2-5,-,TGTGCCAGCACCTTGGGAATCAGCGGGGGGCAAGAGACCCAGTACTTC,CASTLGISGGQETQYF
-,TRBV1,15,TRBJ1-1,-,TGCACCAGCAGCCCCCCGGGAGACAGGAACACTGAAGCTTTCTTT,CTSSPPGDRNTEAFF
TRBD2,TRBV24-1,14,TRBJ2-7,once,TGTGCCACCAGTTTAGCGGGGGCCACGCGGAAGCAGTACTTC,CATSLAGATRKQYF
-,TRBV21-1,16,TRBJ2-5,-,TGTGCCAGCAGCGGGAGAGGATCGGGACGGGGGGGGACCCAGTACTTC,CASSGRGSGRGGTQYF
-,TRBV30,16,TRBJ1-3,-,TGTGCCTGGAGCATAGGAGGGCTTAGCTCTGGAAACACCATATATTTT,CAWSIGGLSSGNTIYF
-,TRBV6-5,14,TRBJ1-1,-,TGTGCCAGCAGTTTACAGGGCAGTAGGACTGAAGCTTTCTTT,CASSLQGSRTEAFF
-,TRBV19,14,TRBJ2-7,-,TGTGCCAGTCGGGAGACGGGACTCTCCTACGAGCAGTACTTC,CASRETGLSYEQYF
TRBD2,TRBV27,15,TRBJ2-7,-,TGTGCCAGCAGTCCCTGGGGGGGTGGGCTTAACGAGCAGTACTTC,CASSPWGGGLNEQYF
TRBD2,TRBV5-4,16,TRBJ2-3,-,TGTGCCAGCAGCTCAACACTAGCGGGGTCCACAGATACGCAGTATTTT,CASSSTLAGSTDTQYF
TRBD1,TRBV19,15,TRBJ1-4,-,TGTGCCAGTCGGGGACAGTATGCAACTAATGAAAAACTGTTTTTT,CASRGQYATNEKLFF
TRBD1,TRBV5-1,16,TRBJ2-1,once,TGCGCCAGCAGCTTGGCAGGCAGGGGGCAAGGGAATGAGCAGTTCTTC,CASSLAGRGQGNEQFF
TRBD2,TRBV9,16,TRBJ2-3,-,TGTGCCAGCAGCCTGGGACTAGCGGGGGCCGGGGATACGCAGTATTTT,CASSLGLAGAGDTQYF
TRBD1,TRBV9,16,TRBJ2-1,-,TGTGCCAGCAGCGTAGCTGGACAGGGCTCCTACAATGAGCAGTTCTTC,CASSVAGQGSYNEQFF
-,TRBV23-1,15,TRBJ1-3,few,TGCGCCAGCAGTCAACCTATTGACAGGAGAAACACCATATATTTT,CASSQPIDRRNTIYF
TRBD1,TRBV11-1,13,TRBJ1-3,-,TGTGCCAGCAGCTCGACAGGGTTGGACACCATATATTTT,CASSSTGLDTIYF
-,TRBV5-1,15,TRBJ1-1,once,TGCGCCAGCAGCTTGGGGGGAGGGGCGAACACTGAAGCTTTCTTT,CASSLGGGANTEAFF
TRBD2,TRBV4-2,17,TRBJ2-2,-,TGTGCCAGCAGCCCTTCGGGGCTAGCGGGGAACACCGGGGAGCTGTTTTTT,CASSPSGLAGNTGELFF
TRBD1,TRBV11-1,16,TRBJ2-3,once,TGTGCCAGCAGCACCGGACAGGGAGAAGGCACAGATACGCAGTATTTT,CASSTGQGEGTDTQYF
-,TRBV18,13,TRBJ2-7,-,TGTGCCAGCTCACCTCCAGGAACCGGCGAGCAGTACTTC,CASSPPGTGEQYF
TRBD2,TRBV7-9,14,TRBJ2-1,-,TGTGCCAGCAGAACTAGCGGGAGTTCTCGGGAGCAGTTCTTC,CASRTSGSSREQFF
-,TRBV29-1,12,TRBJ2-3,-,TGCAGCGTTAGCCCGGTCACAGATACGCAGTATTTT,CSVSPVTDTQYF
-,TRBV5-1,15,TRBJ1-1,-,TGCGCCAGCAGCTGGGGGGCGGGGAGGGGGACTGAAGCTTTCTTT,CASSWGAGRGTEAFF
TRBD1,TRBV7-9,15,TRBJ2-3,few,TGTGCCAGCAGCTTCGGGACAGGGAAAACAGATACGCAGTATTTT,CASSFGTGKTDTQYF
TRBD1,TRBV5-5,15,TRBJ2-6,-,TGTGCCAGCAGCTCCCCGGGACAGGGGATTGGCGTCCTGACTTTC,CASSSPGQGIGVLTF
-,TRBV27,13,TRBJ1-2,-,TGTGCCAGCAGGCTCTCCGGGGACTATGGCTACACCTTC,CASRLSGDYGYTF
-,TRBV5-6,13,TRBJ2-5,once,TGTGCCAGCAGCTTGGACAGGGTGGAGACCCAGTACTTC,CASSLDRVETQYF
-,TRBV19,14,TRBJ2-7,-,TGTGCCAGTAGTGGAGGTTACTCGAGACGCGAGCAGTACTTC,CASSGGYSRREQYF
TRBD2,TRBV5-1,14,TRBJ2-7,-,TGCGCCAGCAGCTTTGGGGGGGTCTCCTACGAGCAGTACTTC,CASSFGGVSYEQYF
TRBD2,TRBV3-1/TRBV3-2,15,TRBJ2-1,-,TGTGCCAGCAGCCGGACTAGCGGGAGAGGCAATGAGCAGTTCTTC,CASSRTSGRGNEQFF
TRBD1,TRBV7-9,15,TRBJ1-2,-,TGTGCCAGCAGCGGGTGGGACAGACTCCTCCCCGGCTACACCTTC,CASSGWDRLLPGYTF
TRBD2,TRBV11-2,12,TRBJ2-7,-,TGTGCCAGCATCGCTAGCGGGTACGAGCAGTACTTC,CASIASGYEQYF
-,TRBV19,17,TRBJ1-6,-,TGTGCCAGTAGTCCTAGCGGGGGGGCTCTGAGGAATTCACCCCTCCACTTT,CASSPSGGALRNSPLHF
-,TRBV6-2/TRBV6-3,13,TRBJ1-2,-,TGTGCCAGCAGTAGGGGCCCCAACTATGGCTACACCTTC,CASSRGPNYGYTF
TRBD1,TRBV2,14,TRBJ1-2,-,TGTGCCAGCAGTTTACAGGGGTCCTCCTATGGCTACACCTTC,CASSLQGSSYGYTF
TRBD1,TRBV30,16,TRBJ2-5,-,TGTGCCTGGAGTGTAGAGGGGGCTCCCGGCCGAGAGACCCAGTACTTC,CAWSVEGAPGRETQYF
-,TRBV14,14,TRBJ2-7,-,TGTGCCAGCAGTCGAGCAGGGGGGATCTACGAGCAGTACTTC,CASSRAGGIYEQYF
-,TRBV7-2,14,TRBJ1-2,-,TGTGCCAGCAGCGGCTTGGCGGTAACTAGGGGCTACACCTTC,CASSGLAVTRGYTF
-,TRBV18,13,TRBJ1-6,-,TGTGCCAGCTCCCCATACAGGGATTCACCCCTCCACTTT,CASSPYRDSPLHF
TRBD1,TRBV5-4,17,TRBJ1-1,once,TGTGCCAGCAGCGGTGGACAGGGGCCAACCATGAACACTGAAGCTTTCTTT,CASSGGQGPTMNTEAFF
TRBD2,TRBV14,14,TRBJ2-2,-,TGTGCCAGCAGCCGACTAGCGGGGTCCGGGGAGCTGTTTTTT,CASSRLAGSGELFF
-,TRBV30,12,TRBJ2-3,few,TGTGCCTGGGGTCCTAGCACAGATACGCAGTATTTT,CAWGPSTDTQYF
-,TRBV9,14,TRBJ1-4,few,TGTGCCAGCAGCCCCTCGGGATCGGCTGAAAAACTGTTTTTT,CASSPSGSAEKLFF
TRBD1,TRBV5-6,13,TRBJ2-1,-,TGTGCCAGCAGCTCCCAGGGGGCCGATGAGCAGTTCTTC,CASSSQGADEQFF
TRBD1,TRBV2,14,TRBJ1-2,-,TGTGCCAGCAGGGGGCAGGGGGAGTTGGCTGGCTACACCTTC,CASRGQGELAGYTF
-,TRBV7-8,16,TRBJ1-3,-,TGTGCCAGCAGCTTACGGGGACTGAACTCTGGAAACACCATATATTTT,CASSLRGLNSGNTIYF
-,TRBV25-1,13,TRBJ2-7,-,TGTGCCAGCGGTAAGACAGACTCCTACGAGCAGTACTTC,CASGKTDSYEQYF
TRBD2,TRBV11-1,16,TRBJ2-2,-,TGTGCCAGCAGCCCCAGGGCGGGAGCGGCCACCGGGGAGCTGTTTTTT,CASSPRAGAATGELFF
-,TRBV7-9,15,TRBJ1-1,-,TGTGCCAGCAGCTTTGAATCCAGGGGTAGCACTGAAGCTTTCTTT,CASSFESRGSTEAFF
-,TRBV7-3,11,TRBJ1-3,-,TGTGCCAGCAGTTATGGAAACACCATATATTTT,CASSYGNTIYF
-,TRBV5-1,13,TRBJ2-1,-,TGCGCCAGCAGTCCAAGCTATAACAATGAGCAGTTCTTC,CASSPSYNNEQFF
-,TRBV5-1,15,TRBJ2-4,-,TGCGCCAGCAGCCCATCGGCGGTAGCCAAAAACATTCAGTACTTC,CASSPSAVAKNIQYF
-,TRBV18,13,TRBJ2-5,-,TGTGCCAGCTCAGGGTACTATAGGGAGACCCAGTACTTC,CASSGYYRETQYF